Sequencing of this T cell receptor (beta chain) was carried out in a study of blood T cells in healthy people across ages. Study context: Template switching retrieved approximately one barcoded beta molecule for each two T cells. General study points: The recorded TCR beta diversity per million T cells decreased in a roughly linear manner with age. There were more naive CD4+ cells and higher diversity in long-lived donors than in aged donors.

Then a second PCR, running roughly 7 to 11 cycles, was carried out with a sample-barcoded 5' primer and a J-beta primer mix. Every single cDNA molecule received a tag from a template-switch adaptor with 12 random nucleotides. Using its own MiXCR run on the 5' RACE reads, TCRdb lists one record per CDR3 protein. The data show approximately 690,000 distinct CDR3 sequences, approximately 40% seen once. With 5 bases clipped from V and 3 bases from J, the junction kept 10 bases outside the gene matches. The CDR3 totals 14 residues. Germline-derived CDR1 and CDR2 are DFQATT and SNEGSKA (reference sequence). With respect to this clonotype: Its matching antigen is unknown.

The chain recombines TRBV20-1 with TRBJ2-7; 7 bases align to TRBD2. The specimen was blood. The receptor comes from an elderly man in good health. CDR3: CSAQQSGMSYEQYF. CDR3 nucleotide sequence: TGCAGTGCTCAACAAAGCGGGATGAGCTACGAGCAGTACTTC.